This is a list of T cell receptor beta chains from one sample in a study of cytomegalovirus exposure and HLA in healthy donors. Repertoires were generated with immunoSEQ multiplex PCR, while TCRdb's copy carries only in-frame clones and drops some. The table lists under 150,000 clones, approximately 86% of them singletons. Material: PBMCs. The receptors come from a man aged 18 to 30 in good health and CMV-seropositive. Both conserved end residues are part of each CDR3. D genes are given only for firm matches. The size of a clone is reported for some rows only, either as once, few or many, or as a class for expanded clones.

>TRBJ2-7|TRBV9|12|-|-
CASSANQYEQYF
TGTGCCAGCAGCGCCAACCAGTACGAGCAGTACTTC
>TRBJ2-7|TRBV6-6|14|once|-
CASSQGGLSYEQYF
TGTGCCAGCAGCCAGGGTGGTTTGTCCTACGAGCAGTACTTC
>TRBJ1-4|TRBV29-1|16|-|TRBD1
CSAGQGGFVTNEKLFF
TGCAGCGCGGGACAGGGGGGTTTTGTGACTAATGAAAAACTGTTTTTT
>TRBJ1-4|TRBV11-2|16|-|TRBD1
CASSRLRGQLNEKLFF
TGTGCCAGCAGTCGCCTCCGGGGACAGCTTAATGAAAAACTGTTTTTT
>TRBJ1-1|TRBV9|13|-|-
CASSVDGNTEAFF
TGTGCCAGCAGCGTAGACGGGAACACTGAAGCTTTCTTT
>TRBJ2-5|TRBV19|12|-|-
CASRGDQETQYF
TGTGCCAGCAGGGGGGACCAAGAGACCCAGTACTTC
>TRBJ2-7|TRBV27|16|-|TRBD1
CASSSSPGTGAYEQYF
TGTGCCAGCAGTTCTTCACCCGGGACAGGGGCCTACGAGCAGTACTTC
>TRBJ2-2|TRBV6-1|11|-|TRBD2
CASGGAGELFF
TGTGCCAGCGGGGGGGCCGGGGAGCTGTTTTTT
>TRBJ1-6|TRBV9|15|-|-
CASSATVSYNSPLHF
TGTGCCAGCAGCGCCACAGTCTCCTATAATTCACCCCTCCACTTT
>TRBJ2-1|TRBV5-1|15|few|-
CASSPQGTSYNEQFF
TGCGCCAGCTCCCCGCAGGGGACATCCTACAATGAGCAGTTCTTC
>TRBJ1-1|TRBV6-5|14|-|-
CASSYLGIHTEAFF
TGTGCCAGCAGTTACTTGGGCATACACACTGAAGCTTTCTTT
>TRBJ2-1|TRBV4-1|18|-|TRBD2
CASSQGALGLAGNNEQFF
TGCGCCAGCAGCCAAGGGGCCCTGGGACTAGCGGGGAACAATGAGCAGTTCTTC
>TRBJ2-5|TRBV7-9|13|-|-
CASSLGARETQYF
TGTGCCAGCAGCTTAGGAGCTCGGGAGACCCAGTACTTC
>TRBJ2-7|TRBV9|14|once|TRBD1
CASSGGTGGYEQYF
TGTGCCAGCAGCGGGGGGACAGGGGGCTACGAGCAGTACTTC
>TRBJ1-6|TRBV19|14|few|-
CASKLTGVGSPLHF
TGTGCCAGCAAATTAACGGGGGTGGGTTCACCCCTCCACTTT
>TRBJ2-2|TRBV6-5|14|-|-
CASSLRGSTGELFF
TGTGCCAGCAGCCTACGGGGGTCAACCGGGGAGCTGTTTTTT
>TRBJ2-7|TRBV6-1|11|once|-
CASSESYEQYF
TGTGCCAGCAGTGAATCGTACGAGCAGTACTTC
>TRBJ2-5|TRBV11-2|14|-|-
CASREGLYQETQYF
TGTGCCAGCAGGGAGGGACTGTATCAAGAGACCCAGTACTTC
>TRBJ2-1|TRBV7-2|15|-|TRBD2
CASSLRLAGDNEQFF
TGTGCCAGCAGCTTAAGACTAGCGGGAGACAATGAGCAGTTCTTC
>TRBJ2-3|TRBV6-4|13|once|-
CARPRRGTDTQYF
TGTGCCCGTCCCCGGCGGGGCACAGATACGCAGTATTTT
>TRBJ2-7|TRBV29-1|12|-|-
CSVLLASYEQYF
TGCAGCGTTCTTCTAGCCTCCTACGAGCAGTACTTC
>TRBJ1-2|TRBV5-8|15|-|TRBD1
CASSFFGQGEDGYTF
TGTGCCAGCAGCTTTTTTGGACAGGGGGAGGATGGCTACACCTTC
>TRBJ1-1|TRBV7-9|17|-|TRBD1
CASSTTTGPPGSTEAFF
TGTGCCAGCAGCACGACGACAGGGCCACCCGGGTCCACTGAAGCTTTCTTT
>TRBJ1-5|TRBV20-1|11|-|-
CSARVGGPQHF
TGCAGTGCTAGGGTGGGAGGGCCCCAGCATTTT
>TRBJ2-1|TRBV27|15|-|TRBD2
CASIRAGGRYNEQFF
TGTGCCAGCATACGGGCGGGGGGTAGATACAATGAGCAGTTCTTC
>TRBJ2-7|TRBV11-2|14|-|TRBD1
CASSIGTGSYEQYF
TGTGCCAGCAGCATCGGGACAGGTAGCTACGAGCAGTACTTC
>TRBJ1-2|TRBV6-4|16|-|-
CASSDSNSGKNYGYTF
TGTGCCAGCAGTGACTCGAATTCAGGGAAGAACTATGGCTACACCTTC
>TRBJ1-1|TRBV29-1|12|-|TRBD1
CSVEETGTEAFF
TGCAGCGTTGAGGAGACAGGGACTGAAGCTTTCTTT
>TRBJ2-5|TRBV5-1|14|-|TRBD1
CASSPGQGLGTQYF
TGCGCCAGCAGCCCCGGACAGGGGTTAGGGACCCAGTACTTC
>TRBJ2-2|TRBV7-9|17|-|TRBD1
CASSLRGQKANTGELFF
TGTGCCAGCAGCTTAAGGGGACAGAAGGCGAACACCGGGGAGCTGTTTTTT
>TRBJ1-5|TRBV19|19|-|TRBD1
CASSIAAPGTGGNNQPQHF
TGTGCCAGTAGTATAGCCGCTCCCGGGACAGGGGGCAACAATCAGCCCCAGCATTTT
>TRBJ1-4|TRBV9|15|once|-
CASSVVEGANEKLFF
TGTGCCAGCAGCGTAGTTGAGGGGGCTAATGAAAAACTGTTTTTT
>TRBJ2-1|TRBV5-4|13|-|-
CASSLQGRHEQFF
TGTGCCAGCAGCTTACAGGGTAGGCATGAGCAGTTCTTC
>TRBJ1-1|TRBV7-8|15|once|-
CASSQSQGMNTEAFF
TGTGCCAGCAGCCAAAGTCAGGGGATGAACACTGAAGCTTTCTTT
>TRBJ1-2|TRBV5-1|14|-|-
CASSLGRQNYGYTF
TGCGCCAGCAGCTTGGGTAGACAGAACTATGGCTACACCTTC
>TRBJ1-1|TRBV5-4|14|-|-
CASSLNSGLTEAFF
TGTGCCAGCAGCTTAAACTCAGGCCTAACTGAAGCTTTCTTT
>TRBJ2-1|TRBV5-1|15|-|-
CASRTNTGDYNEQFF
TGCGCCAGCAGGACAAATACGGGGGACTACAATGAGCAGTTCTTC
>TRBJ2-2|TRBV5-1|15|few|-
CASSLGQLNTGELFF
TGCGCCAGCAGCTTGGGGCAGTTGAACACCGGGGAGCTGTTTTTT
>TRBJ2-7|TRBV6-6|14|-|-
CASSYTVQAYEQYF
TGTGCCAGCAGTTACACGGTTCAAGCCTACGAGCAGTACTTC
>TRBJ2-7|TRBV5-4|15|-|-
CASSLDAGDSYEQYF
TGTGCCAGCAGCTTGGATGCAGGTGACTCCTACGAGCAGTACTTC
>TRBJ2-1|TRBV5-5|13|-|TRBD1
CASSLVQGNEQFF
TGTGCCAGCAGCTTGGTACAGGGGAATGAGCAGTTCTTC
>TRBJ2-1|TRBV9|16|-|-
CASSVLADSPYNEQFF
TGTGCCAGCAGCGTATTAGCAGATTCTCCCTACAATGAGCAGTTCTTC
>TRBJ2-4|TRBV28|17|-|TRBD2
CASRSGTTVLAKNIQYF
TGTGCCAGCAGGTCCGGGACTACTGTCCTAGCCAAAAACATTCAGTACTTC
>TRBJ2-5|TRBV5-4|15|-|-
CASSLKPDNQETQYF
TGTGCCAGCAGCTTGAAGCCGGACAACCAAGAGACCCAGTACTTC
>TRBJ1-1|TRBV6-1|15|once|TRBD1
CASSEALIGQGEAFF
TGTGCCAGCAGTGAAGCGCTAATTGGACAGGGCGAAGCTTTCTTT
>TRBJ2-1|TRBV6-5|13|-|-
CASSRTTYNEQFF
TGTGCCAGCAGCAGGACTACTTACAATGAGCAGTTCTTC
>TRBJ1-2|TRBV7-9|16|-|TRBD1
CASSLASGQGGYGYTF
TGTGCCAGCAGCTTGGCCTCGGGACAGGGAGGTTATGGCTACACCTTC
>TRBJ1-1|TRBV7-8|16|-|-
CASSSESAPLNTEAFF
TGTGCCAGCAGCTCCGAGTCAGCGCCCCTGAACACTGAAGCTTTCTTT
>TRBJ2-5|TRBV18|15|-|TRBD1
CASSPPGQGVETQYF
TGTGCCAGCTCACCTCCGGGACAGGGGGTCGAGACCCAGTACTTC
>TRBJ2-1|TRBV9|16|once|TRBD1
CASSPYGQGGNNEQFF
TGTGCCAGCAGCCCCTACGGACAGGGGGGGAACAATGAGCAGTTCTTC